This T cell receptor (beta chain) was recorded in a study of cytomegalovirus exposure and HLA in healthy donors. For the study at large: Sequencing of roughly 180 million T cells in an earlier analysis found 100 million to 140 million unique TCR beta sequences. Findings of the study overall: The majority of TCR sequences were rare, yet some public TCRs appeared in many donors. CMV serostatus was the sole immune exposure data available.

The CDR3 covers 16 residues. Germline CDR1 is SGHKS and CDR2 is YYEKEE (reference sequence). Trimming at V came to 4 bases and at J to 5 bases, leaving 11 bases not matched to a gene. Healthy individuals who donated bone marrow served as the donors. The study ran its PCR with 60 Vbeta and 13 Jbeta primers. Clones were sequenced by immunoSEQ multiplex PCR, and TCRdb holds only the in-frame ones, with some missing. Among 130,000 to 150,000 clones listed, about 74% were seen once. As to this clone: Its target is unknown.

The J gene is TRBJ2-5, the V gene TRBV5-5; 10 bases are a match to TRBD2. This sequence originates from a man aged 35 to 55 in good health and CMV-seropositive. The sample comprised PBMCs. DNA of the CDR3: TGTGCCAGCAGCCCGAACCCGGCGGGACTAGCGGAGACCCAGTACTTC. Its protein is CASSPNPAGLAETQYF.